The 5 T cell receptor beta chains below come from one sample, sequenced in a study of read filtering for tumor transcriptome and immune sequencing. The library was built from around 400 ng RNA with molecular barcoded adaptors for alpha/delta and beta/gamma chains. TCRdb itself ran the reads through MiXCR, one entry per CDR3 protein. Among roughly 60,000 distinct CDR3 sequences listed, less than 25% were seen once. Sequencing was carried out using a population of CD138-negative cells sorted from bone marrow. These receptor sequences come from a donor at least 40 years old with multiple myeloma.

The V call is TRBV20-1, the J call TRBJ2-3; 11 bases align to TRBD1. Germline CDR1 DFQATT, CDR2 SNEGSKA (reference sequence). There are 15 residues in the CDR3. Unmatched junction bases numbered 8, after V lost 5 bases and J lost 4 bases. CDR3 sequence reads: CSAPPGQGVADTQYF. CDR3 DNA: TGCAGTGCTCCACCGGGACAGGGGGTAGCAGATACGCAGTATTTT.

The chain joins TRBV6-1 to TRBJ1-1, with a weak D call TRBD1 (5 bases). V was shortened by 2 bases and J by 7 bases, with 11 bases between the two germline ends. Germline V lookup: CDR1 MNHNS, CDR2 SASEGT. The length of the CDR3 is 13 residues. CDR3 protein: CASSELGRVEAFF. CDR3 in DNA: TGTGCCAGCAGTGAACTGGGGCGGGTTGAAGCTTTCTTT.

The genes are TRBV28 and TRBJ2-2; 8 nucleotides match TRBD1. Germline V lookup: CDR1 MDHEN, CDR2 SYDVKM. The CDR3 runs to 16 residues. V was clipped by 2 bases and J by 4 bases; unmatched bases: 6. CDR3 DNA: TGTGCCAGCAGTTTAGCAGGACAGGGAGGCACCGGGGAGCTGTTTTTT. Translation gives CASSLAGQGGTGELFF.

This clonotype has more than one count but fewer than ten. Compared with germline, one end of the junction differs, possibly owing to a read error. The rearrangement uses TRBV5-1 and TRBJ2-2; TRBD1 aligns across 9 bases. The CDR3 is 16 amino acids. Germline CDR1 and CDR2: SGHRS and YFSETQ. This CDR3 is CASRARDRVPTGELFF. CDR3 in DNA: TGCGCCAGCAGAGCCCGGGACAGGGTTCCCACCGGGGAGCTGTTCTTT.

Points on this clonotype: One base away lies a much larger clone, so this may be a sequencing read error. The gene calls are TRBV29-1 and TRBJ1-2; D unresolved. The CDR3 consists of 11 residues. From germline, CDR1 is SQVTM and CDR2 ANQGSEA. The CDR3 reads CRVEDLGSGFF. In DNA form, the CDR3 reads TGCCGCGTTGAAGATCTGGGGAGTGGTTTCTTC.